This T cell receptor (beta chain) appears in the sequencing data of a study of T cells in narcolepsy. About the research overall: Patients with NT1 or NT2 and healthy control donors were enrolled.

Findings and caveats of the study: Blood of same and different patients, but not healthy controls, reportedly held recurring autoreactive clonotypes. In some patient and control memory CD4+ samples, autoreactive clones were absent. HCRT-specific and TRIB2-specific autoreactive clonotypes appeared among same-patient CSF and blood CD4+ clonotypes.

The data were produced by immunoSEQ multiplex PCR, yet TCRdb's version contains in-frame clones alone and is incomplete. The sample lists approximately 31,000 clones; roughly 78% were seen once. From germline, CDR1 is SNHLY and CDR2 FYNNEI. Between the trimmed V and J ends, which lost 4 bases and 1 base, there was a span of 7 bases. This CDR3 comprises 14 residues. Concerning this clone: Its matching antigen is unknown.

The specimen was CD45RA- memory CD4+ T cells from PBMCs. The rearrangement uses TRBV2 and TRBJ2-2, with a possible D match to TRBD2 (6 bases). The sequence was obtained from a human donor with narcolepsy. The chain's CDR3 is CASSGDLNTGELFF. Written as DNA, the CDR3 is TGTGCCAGCAGTGGGGACTTGAACACCGGGGAGCTGTTTTTT.